This T cell receptor (beta chain) was sequenced in a study of shared clonotypes between healthy human individuals. Study in general: Three CD4 naive, three CD4 memory, two CD8 naive and one CD8 memory plate were used per donor.

Comment on this clone: Its specificity is unknown.

Notes on the study in general: Although depth was large, rarefaction showed that sequencing of the sorted subsets was incomplete.

This CDR3 has 17 amino acids. Germline V gene lookup returns CDR1 SEHNR and CDR2 FQNEAQ (reference sequence). With V trimmed by 1 base and J by 1 base, 3 bases remained unmatched. TCRdb keeps only in-frame clones here, not all; method: immunoSEQ multiplex PCR. The sample holds 2 million to 3 million clones, about 92% seen once. The sequenced sample consisted of naive CD4+ T cells sorted from blood. The subset was: CD45RA+ positively selected. This chain connects TRBV7-9 to TRBJ2-1, with TRBD2 matching over 11 bases. The TCR sequence derives from a man aged 18 to 30 in good health. The CDR3 region is CASSLGTSGLSYNEQFF. The CDR3 DNA reads as TGTGCCAGCAGCTTAGGGACTAGCGGGCTTTCCTACAATGAGCAGTTCTTC.